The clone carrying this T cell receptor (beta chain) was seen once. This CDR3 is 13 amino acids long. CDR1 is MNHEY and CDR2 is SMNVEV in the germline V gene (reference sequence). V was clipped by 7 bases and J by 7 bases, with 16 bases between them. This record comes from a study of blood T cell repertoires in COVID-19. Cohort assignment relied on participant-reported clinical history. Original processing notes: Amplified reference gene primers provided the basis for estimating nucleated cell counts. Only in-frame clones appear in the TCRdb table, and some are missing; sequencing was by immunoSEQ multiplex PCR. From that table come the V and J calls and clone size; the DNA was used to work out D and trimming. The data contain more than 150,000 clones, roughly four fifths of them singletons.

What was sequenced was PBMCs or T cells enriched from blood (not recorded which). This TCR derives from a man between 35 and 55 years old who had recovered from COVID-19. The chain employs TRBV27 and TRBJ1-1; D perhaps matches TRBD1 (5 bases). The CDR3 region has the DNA TGTGCCAGCAATGCCAGGGCGGGGGATGAAGCTTTCTTT. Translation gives CASNARAGDEAFF.